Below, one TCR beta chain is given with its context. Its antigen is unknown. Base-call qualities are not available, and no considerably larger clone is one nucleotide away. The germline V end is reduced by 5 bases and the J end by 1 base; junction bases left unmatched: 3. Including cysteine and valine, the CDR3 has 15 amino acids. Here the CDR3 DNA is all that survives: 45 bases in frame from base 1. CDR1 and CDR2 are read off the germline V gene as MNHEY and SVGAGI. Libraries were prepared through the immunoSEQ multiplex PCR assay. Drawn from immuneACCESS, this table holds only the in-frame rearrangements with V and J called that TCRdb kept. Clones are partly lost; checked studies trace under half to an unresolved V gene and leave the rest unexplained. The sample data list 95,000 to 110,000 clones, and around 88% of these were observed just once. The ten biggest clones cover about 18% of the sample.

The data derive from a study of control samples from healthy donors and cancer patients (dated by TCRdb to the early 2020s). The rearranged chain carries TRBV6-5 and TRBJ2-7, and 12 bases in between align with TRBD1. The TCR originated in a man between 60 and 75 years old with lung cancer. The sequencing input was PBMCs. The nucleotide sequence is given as TGTGCCAGCAGTCGGGACAGGGGGCTGTCCTACGAGCAGTACGTC. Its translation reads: CASSRDRGLSYEQYV.